This T cell receptor beta chain was sequenced for a study of T cells in Graves' hyperthyroidism and ophthalmopathy. Study outcomes and limitations: The model identified upcoming ophthalmopathy a median approximately 6.4 months ahead of onset. Most clonotypes expanded in the thyroid (above 0.001) were also present in blood.

This clonotype was counted only a few times. Its antigen is still unknown. RNA transcripts provided the source from which TCR beta CDR3 regions were amplified. An initial round of RT-PCR targeting the TCR CDR3 relied on the HTBI primer set. One entry per CDR3 protein results from TCRdb running MiXCR on the multiplex PCR reads. The table includes about 250,000 distinct CDR3 sequences, roughly 22% detected once. Ophthalmopathy patients had Clinical Activity Score at least 3, NOSPECS grade at least 4, duration under 3 months. Fresh 10 ml peripheral blood yielded PBMCs. The sequence derives from a man between 25 and 39 years old with Graves' ophthalmopathy. Sequencing was carried out using blood.

CDR3: CSALRQLPPGLAGINEQFF. For the CDR3, the DNA is TGCAGTGCCCTTCGACAGTTACCCCCGGGACTAGCGGGAATCAATGAGCAGTTCTTC. V gene TRBV20-1 combines with J gene TRBJ2-1; 13 positions agree with TRBD2. This CDR3 region has 19 residues. The ends lost 6 bases at V and 6 bases at J; junction bases unmatched: 20. Germline V gene lookup returns CDR1 DFQATT and CDR2 SNEGSKA (reference sequence).